This T cell receptor beta chain was retrieved from a study of T cells in localized non-small cell lung cancer. Study-wide findings and caveats: Highest T cell clonality was seen in uninvolved adjacent lung, surpassing that measured in tumor.

The length of the CDR3 is 15 residues. Germline loops: CDR1 SEHNR, CDR2 FQNEAQ (reference sequence). V lost 5 bases and J lost 4, with 16 bases in between. About this clone: Its antigen remains unknown.

Here immunoSEQ multiplex PCR was the method, and the copy in TCRdb shows in-frame clones only, minus some. The sample carries around 92,000 clones, roughly 93% recorded once. The TCR originated in a woman aged 35 to 70 with stage II squamous cell lung carcinoma. This sequence joins TRBV7-9 and TRBJ2-3; TRBD1 or TRBD2 may be the D gene (5 bases each). This specimen consisted of PBMCs, obtained before any cancer treatment. The CDR3 region is CASSLGLWDPDTQYF. The CDR3 nucleotides are TGTGCCAGCAGCCTAGGGCTTTGGGACCCAGATACGCAGTATTTT.